Listed here are 20 T cell receptor beta chains from one sample, sequenced in a study of blood T cell repertoires in COVID-19. Produced via immunoSEQ multiplex PCR; TCRdb's table is partial and in-frame only. This table holds 250,000 or so clones, about 89% found once. The sample comprised PBMCs or T cells enriched from blood (not recorded which). Receptor source: a man between 40 and 49 years old who had recovered from COVID-19.

This chain links TRBV19 with TRBJ1-2, with TRBD1 as a possible D gene (5 bases). V lost 3 bases, J lost 3 bases, and 14 bases lay in between. CDR3 length equals 15 residues. The V gene's germline CDR1 is LNHDA and CDR2 SQIVND (reference sequence). CDR3 residues: CASSILSREDYGYTF. The CDR3, as DNA: TGTGCCAGTAGTATCTTGAGCAGGGAGGACTATGGCTACACCTTC.

The chain is built from TRBV1 and TRBJ2-7; the table assigns TRBD1, which was not confirmed against the DNA. TRBV1 is termed a pseudogene. CDR3 size: 17 residues. CDR3 sequence reads: CTSSQVPRMGTGSEQYF. The CDR3 DNA is TGCACCAGCAGCCAAGTCCCCCGAATGGGGACAGGGAGCGAGCAGTACTTC.

This clone was found a few times. The chain is built from TRBV4-1 and TRBJ2-2; weak D call: TRBD2 (6 bases). The CDR3 contains 15 residues. V gave up 4 bases and J gave up 4 bases, with 13 bases separating them. The germline CDR1 and CDR2 sequences are MGHRA and YSYEKL. As DNA, the CDR3 is TGCGCCAGCAGCCCGGAGGGGACGGGCACCGGGGAGCTGTTTTTT. Protein sequence: CASSPEGTGTGELFF.

The chain couples TRBV7-9 to TRBJ2-3, with 7 bases that match TRBD1. The germline CDR1 and CDR2 sequences are SEHNR and FQNEAQ (reference sequence). The CDR3 covers 15 residues. Trimming cost V 7 bases and J 6 bases; bases outside gene matches: 13. The CDR3 sequence: CASTLGGGAGDTQYF. CDR3 DNA: TGTGCCAGCACATTAGGGGGCGGAGCTGGGGATACGCAGTATTTT.

The rearrangement uses TRBV12-5 and TRBJ1-3; D might be TRBD1 (5 bases). Trimming took 1 base from V and 0 from J, leaving 7 bases between them. CDR3 size: 15 residues. CDR1 and CDR2 from the germline V gene are LGHNT and FRNRAP. The CDR3 loop is CASGLGQNSGNTIYF. The CDR3 region has the DNA TGTGCTAGTGGTTTGGGACAGAACTCTGGAAACACCATATATTTT. Combining the CDR3 with reference TRBV12-5 and TRBJ1-3 gives the whole variable domain DARVTQTPRHKVTEMGQEVTMRCQPILGHNTVFWYRQTMMQGLELLAYFRNRAPLDDSGMPKDRFSAEMPDATLATLKIQPSEPRDSAVYFCASGLGQNSGNTIYFGEGSWLTVV.

V gene TRBV6-5 combines with J gene TRBJ2-7; TRBD1 aligns across 7 bases. The CDR3 is made up of 14 amino acids. With 6 bases clipped from V and 2 bases from J, the junction kept 7 bases outside the gene matches. Germline V gene sequence: CDR1 MNHEY, CDR2 SVGAGI. The CDR3 DNA follows: TGTGCCAGCAGCCGCGATCAGGGGGCCTACGAGCAGTACTTC. Amino acid sequence: CASSRDQGAYEQYF.

The sample holds one count of this clone. V usage is TRBV28 and J usage is TRBJ2-7; possibly TRBD1 for D (6 bases). Per the germline V gene, CDR1 is MDHEN and CDR2 is SYDVKM. The CDR3 is made up of 17 amino acids. Trimming removed 4 bases at V and 2 bases at J, with 21 bases between. CDR3 nucleotide sequence: TGTGCCAGCAGTTCTTACCTGGGGGCAGGGAACCCCTACGAGCAGTACTTC. Its protein is CASSSYLGAGNPYEQYF. The whole variable domain, filled in from reference TRBV28 and TRBJ2-7, reads DVKVTQSSRYLVKRTGEKVFLECVQDMDHENMFWYRQDPGLGLRLIYFSYDVKMKEKGDIPEGYSVSREKKERFSLILESASTNQTSMYLCASSSYLGAGNPYEQYFGPGTRLTVT.

This chain uses TRBV5-1 with TRBJ2-3, with 7 bases lining up with TRBD2. The V gene's germline CDR1 is SGHRS and CDR2 YFSETQ. The trim removed 0 bases at V and 5 bases at J, leaving 6 bases unmatched. The CDR3 extends over 15 amino acids. The CDR3 spells CASSLVAGVEDTQYF. The CDR3 DNA is TGCGCCAGCAGCTTGGTGGCGGGGGTGGAAGATACGCAGTATTTT.

This clone has at least ten counts. This sequence joins TRBV9 and TRBJ2-3, with a weak D call TRBD2 (6 bases). Germline V lookup: CDR1 SGDLS, CDR2 YYNGEE. V was cut by 4 bases and J by 4 bases, with 25 bases left in between. CDR3 length: 18 amino acids. CDR3 in DNA: TGTGCCAGCAGCCCGCGACTAGAAAGTGGTCCCCCTGCAGATACGCAGTATTTT. Residues: CASSPRLESGPPADTQYF.

J is TRBJ2-7 and V is TRBV24-1; 14 positions match TRBD2. J lost 6 bases, V lost 6 bases, and 24 bases had no gene match. The CDR3 runs to 21 residues. CDR1 is KGHDR and CDR2 is SFDVKD in the germline V gene. The CDR3 spells CATSQFPPGLAGASSAGEQYF. DNA for the CDR3: TGTGCCACCAGTCAGTTTCCGCCGGGACTAGCGGGAGCGTCTTCGGCGGGCGAGCAGTACTTC.

This clone appeared a single time. The rearrangement links TRBV28 to TRBJ2-7, with TRBD2 identical over 8 bases. The V gene end was trimmed by 2 bases and the J gene end by 5 bases; junction bases not matched to a gene: 8. The germline V gene encodes CDR1 MDHEN and CDR2 SYDVKM. The CDR3 is 15 amino acids. The CDR3 sequence: CASSLGGTRGHEQYF. CDR3 nucleotides: TGTGCCAGCAGTTTAGGAGGGACTAGAGGTCACGAGCAGTACTTC.

This clone has only one observation. The genes are TRBV11-2 and TRBJ1-4; D might be TRBD1 (6 bases). CDR3 length: 15 amino acids. V lost 3 bases, J lost 6 bases, and 14 bases lay in between. The germline CDR1 and CDR2 sequences are SGHAT and FQNNGV. The CDR3 sequence: CASSLLQGIDEKLFF. In DNA form, the CDR3 reads TGTGCCAGCAGCTTGTTACAGGGTATCGATGAAAAACTGTTTTTT.

The chain has TRBV19 and TRBJ1-5; maybe TRBD1 (5 bases). V shed 3 bases and J shed 1 base, with 10 bases lying between them. Germline V gene sequence: CDR1 LNHDA, CDR2 SQIVND (reference sequence). CDR3 length equals 15 residues. CDR3 protein: CASSIQGLSNQPQHF. In DNA form, the CDR3 reads TGTGCCAGTAGTATCCAGGGCCTAAGCAATCAGCCCCAGCATTTT.

The rearrangement links TRBV7-9 to TRBJ2-2; 13 nucleotides match TRBD2. Per the germline V gene, CDR1 is SEHNR and CDR2 is FQNEAQ (reference sequence). This CDR3 has 15 amino acids. DNA of the CDR3: TGTGCTGGTCGACTAGCGGGAGGAATGGCCGGGGAGCTGTTTTTT. Protein product: CAGRLAGGMAGELFF.

J is TRBJ1-1 and V is TRBV2, with D possibly matching TRBD1 (5 bases). Germline CDR1 reads SNHLY; CDR2 reads FYNNEI. This CDR3 contains 13 residues. Trimming left V 4 bases short and J 2 bases short, with 8 bases between. The CDR3 DNA is TGTGCCAGCAGTGTCAGGGTTAACACTGAAGCTTTCTTT. This translates into CASSVRVNTEAFF.

The chain uses TRBV7-6 and TRBJ1-6; 7 positions match TRBD1. CDR3 length: 15 residues. CDR1 and CDR2 (germline): SGHVS, FNYEAQ. V lost 2 bases, J lost 6 bases, and 4 bases stayed unmatched. The CDR3 bases are TGTGCCAGCAGCTTAAGGACAGGAGTTAATTCACCCCTCCACTTT. Its translation: CASSLRTGVNSPLHF.

In DNA form, the CDR3 reads TGTGCCAGCAGCCTAGGGGGCGGGAGCTCCTACGAGCAGTACTTC. Translation gives CASSLGGGSSYEQYF. This chain uses TRBV7-9 with TRBJ2-7, with D perhaps given as TRBD1 or TRBD2 (7 bases each). The length of the CDR3 is 15 residues. The V end was cut by 5 bases, the J end by 0 bases, with 14 bases between. Germline CDR1 SEHNR, CDR2 FQNEAQ (reference sequence).

The V gene is TRBV10-2, the J gene TRBJ2-3; D possibly corresponds to TRBD1 (6 bases). Germline values: CDR1 WSHSY, CDR2 SAAADI. The CDR3 has 12 amino acids. Trimming took 3 bases from V and 5 from J, leaving 6 bases between them. This chain's CDR3 is CASSEQGDTQYF. Written as DNA, the CDR3 is TGCGCCAGCAGTGAACAGGGAGATACGCAGTATTTT.

The V and J genes are TRBV5-1 and TRBJ2-7; possibly TRBD1 for D (5 bases). V was trimmed by 0 bases and J by 2 bases, leaving 12 bases between them. Germline V gene data show CDR1 as SGHRS and CDR2 as YFSETQ. The CDR3 length is 15 residues. The CDR3 DNA sequence: TGCGCCAGCAGCTTGGGGCAGGGTCGGACCTACGAGCAGTACTTC. Encoded protein: CASSLGQGRTYEQYF.

This clone has only one observation. The chain uses TRBV28 and TRBJ2-7, with D possibly TRBD1 on 6 matching bases. The CDR3 covers 13 residues. Looked up from germline, CDR1 is MDHEN and CDR2 is SYDVKM. Trimming removed 7 bases at V and 6 bases at J, with 16 bases between. The CDR3 protein is CASNTQGYVEQYF. In nucleotides, the CDR3 is TGTGCCAGCAACACCCAGGGGTACGTCGAGCAGTACTTC.